The rows below give T cell receptor beta chains drawn from one sample of a study of siplizumab effects on memory and regulatory T cells. Sequencing was performed with immunoSEQ multiplex PCR; in TCRdb, only in-frame clones are kept and a portion is missing. The table has about 120,000 clones, around 95% seen once; the top ten hold approximately 0.17%. The sample comprised non-Treg CD4+ T cells sorted from blood. The receptors originated from a human donor in good health. Both conserved end residues are part of each CDR3. D genes are given only for firm matches. For some rows the clone size is stated as once, few or many, or as a class when expanded; others skip it.

size: NA
D: TRBD1
V: TRBV18
J: TRBJ1-6
CDR3: CASSPGTDRSPLHF
DNA: TGTGCCAGCTCACCCGGGACAGATAGGTCACCCCTCCACTTT

size: NA
D: NA
V: TRBV6-5
J: TRBJ2-5
CDR3: CASWGGGLGETQYF
DNA: TGTGCCAGCTGGGGTGGGGGTCTCGGAGAGACCCAGTACTTC

size: NA
D: NA
V: TRBV10-3
J: TRBJ1-1
CDR3: CAISGGTQLGTEAFF
DNA: TGTGCCATCTCGGGGGGGACCCAACTAGGCACTGAAGCTTTCTTT

size: NA
D: NA
V: TRBV18
J: TRBJ2-1
CDR3: CASSPPAGGGSYNEQFF
DNA: TGTGCCAGCTCACCACCAGCAGGGGGGGGCTCCTACAATGAGCAGTTCTTC

size: NA
D: TRBD2
V: TRBV7-3
J: TRBJ2-2
CDR3: CASRTSGGTTGELFF
DNA: TGTGCCAGCAGGACTAGCGGGGGAACCACAGGGGAGCTGTTTTTT

size: NA
D: NA
V: TRBV27
J: TRBJ1-1
CDR3: CASSFGGRLGNTEAFF
DNA: TGTGCCAGCAGTTTTGGGGGGCGCTTGGGGAACACTGAAGCTTTCTTT

size: NA
D: NA
V: TRBV9
J: TRBJ2-3
CDR3: CASSVELFTDTQYF
DNA: TGTGCCAGCAGCGTAGAACTGTTCACAGATACGCAGTATTTT

size: NA
D: NA
V: TRBV30
J: TRBJ2-7
CDR3: CAWSVGGYEQYF
DNA: TGTGCCTGGAGTGTAGGGGGGTACGAGCAGTACTTC

size: once
D: TRBD2
V: TRBV4-2
J: TRBJ2-3
CDR3: CASSGGRGGPVDTQYF
DNA: TGTGCCAGCTCCGGGGGACGGGGGGGGCCCGTAGATACGCAGTATTTT

size: NA
D: TRBD2
V: TRBV5-4
J: TRBJ2-5
CDR3: CASSLGHGGMSETQYF
DNA: TGTGCCAGCAGCTTGGGTCACGGGGGGATGTCAGAGACCCAGTACTTC

size: NA
D: NA
V: TRBV5-1
J: TRBJ2-1
CDR3: CASSPSGPYNEQFF
DNA: TGCGCCAGCAGCCCGAGCGGGCCCTACAATGAGCAGTTCTTC

size: NA
D: TRBD1
V: TRBV6-5
J: TRBJ2-3
CDR3: CASSYLQGARSDTQYF
DNA: TGTGCCAGCAGTTATTTACAGGGGGCGCGGTCAGATACGCAGTATTTT

size: NA
D: NA
V: TRBV11-2
J: TRBJ1-2
CDR3: CASSMGRLNYGYTF
DNA: TGTGCCAGCAGCATGGGACGGCTGAACTATGGCTACACCTTC

size: NA
D: NA
V: TRBV6-5
J: TRBJ2-7
CDR3: CASSYYSSSGEQYF
DNA: TGTGCCAGCAGTTATTACTCAAGTAGCGGTGAGCAGTACTTC

size: NA
D: NA
V: TRBV7-2
J: TRBJ1-1
CDR3: CASSLWDSGAFF
DNA: TGTGCCAGCAGCCTATGGGATTCAGGAGCTTTCTTT

size: NA
D: NA
V: TRBV4-1
J: TRBJ2-5
CDR3: CASSHLTRSETQYF
DNA: TGCGCCAGCAGCCACCTCACTAGGTCCGAGACCCAGTACTTC

size: NA
D: TRBD2
V: TRBV5-1
J: TRBJ2-2
CDR3: CASTRTPSGGSGELFF
DNA: TGCGCCAGCACGAGGACTCCTAGCGGTGGGTCCGGGGAGCTGTTTTTT

size: NA
D: NA
V: TRBV29-1
J: TRBJ1-5
CDR3: CSVAESGQSNQPQHF
DNA: TGCAGCGTTGCCGAGAGTGGGCAGTCCAATCAGCCCCAGCATTTT

size: NA
D: NA
V: TRBV28
J: TRBJ1-3
CDR3: CASSFNGAIYF
DNA: TGTGCCAGCAGTTTTAACGGAGCCATATATTTT

size: NA
D: TRBD1
V: TRBV28
J: TRBJ1-2
CDR3: CASSSPFPDRAHGYTF
DNA: TGTGCCAGCAGTTCTCCCTTTCCGGACAGGGCCCATGGCTACACCTTC

size: NA
D: TRBD2
V: TRBV28
J: TRBJ2-5
CDR3: CASSVGGALRETQYF
DNA: TGTGCCAGCAGTGTCGGGGGGGCCCTCAGAGAGACCCAGTACTTC

size: once
D: NA
V: TRBV15
J: TRBJ2-7
CDR3: CATSRELSQTYEQYF
DNA: TGTGCCACCAGCAGAGAATTGTCGCAGACTTACGAGCAGTACTTC

size: NA
D: TRBD2
V: TRBV7-2
J: TRBJ2-3
CDR3: CASSLAGGVTDTQYF
DNA: TGTGCCAGCAGCTTAGCGGGGGGGGTCACAGATACGCAGTATTTT

size: NA
D: NA
V: TRBV6-1
J: TRBJ2-1
CDR3: CASTKEGTGYNEQFF
DNA: TGTGCCAGCACCAAAGAGGGGACGGGATACAATGAGCAGTTCTTC

size: NA
D: NA
V: TRBV27
J: TRBJ1-3
CDR3: CASRGAGVGNTIYF
DNA: TGTGCCAGCAGGGGGGCAGGGGTAGGAAACACCATATATTTT

size: NA
D: NA
V: TRBV5-8
J: TRBJ1-2
CDR3: CASSLVASGGYTF
DNA: TGTGCCAGCAGCTTGGTGGCCTCGGGCGGCTACACCTTC

size: few
D: NA
V: TRBV12-5
J: TRBJ2-5
CDR3: CASGFRGGYQETQYF
DNA: TGTGCTAGTGGTTTTAGGGGGGGGTACCAAGAGACCCAGTACTTC

size: once
D: TRBD2
V: TRBV5-4
J: TRBJ2-5
CDR3: CASSLSRGGQETQYF
DNA: TGTGCCAGCAGCTTGAGTCGGGGGGGCCAAGAGACCCAGTACTTC

size: NA
D: NA
V: TRBV5-1
J: TRBJ2-3
CDR3: CASLRDRPEDTQYF
DNA: TGCGCCAGCTTGCGGGACCGACCCGAAGATACGCAGTATTTT

size: NA
D: TRBD2
V: TRBV6-5
J: TRBJ2-1
CDR3: CASSLAGGPQNEQFF
DNA: TGTGCCAGCAGCTTAGCGGGGGGGCCCCAGAATGAGCAGTTCTTC

size: NA
D: NA
V: TRBV10-1
J: TRBJ1-6
CDR3: CASSSGAIGSPLHF
DNA: TGCGCCAGCAGTTCAGGGGCGATCGGTTCACCCCTCCACTTT

size: NA
D: NA
V: TRBV7-9
J: TRBJ1-3
CDR3: CASRSEGNTIYF
DNA: TGTGCCAGCAGATCGGAGGGAAACACCATATATTTT

size: NA
D: NA
V: TRBV4-3
J: TRBJ1-5
CDR3: CASSQDWSNQPQHF
DNA: TGCGCCAGCAGCCAAGACTGGAGCAATCAGCCCCAGCATTTT

size: NA
D: NA
V: TRBV5-1
J: TRBJ1-4
CDR3: CASSFPGDEKLFF
DNA: TGCGCCAGCAGCTTTCCGGGTGATGAAAAACTGTTTTTT

size: few
D: TRBD1
V: TRBV19
J: TRBJ2-7
CDR3: CASSRGQGVGYEQYF
DNA: TGTGCCAGTAGTAGGGGACAGGGGGTTGGCTACGAGCAGTACTTC

size: NA
D: NA
V: TRBV20-1
J: TRBJ2-3
CDR3: CSAKAQTTQYF
DNA: TGCAGTGCTAAAGCGCAGACTACGCAGTATTTT

size: NA
D: NA
V: TRBV5-6
J: TRBJ1-3
CDR3: CASSFGNTIYF
DNA: TGTGCCAGCAGCTTTGGAAACACCATATATTTT

size: NA
D: TRBD1
V: TRBV19
J: TRBJ1-1
CDR3: CATGQRTEAFF
DNA: TGTGCCACGGGACAGCGAACTGAAGCTTTCTTT

size: NA
D: NA
V: TRBV7-6
J: TRBJ2-5
CDR3: CASSTGPATQYF
DNA: TGTGCCAGCAGCACTGGGCCGGCGACCCAGTACTTC

size: NA
D: TRBD1
V: TRBV7-9
J: TRBJ1-5
CDR3: CASSWTGDRQPQHF
DNA: TGTGCCAGCAGTTGGACAGGCGATCGTCAGCCCCAGCATTTT

size: NA
D: TRBD1
V: TRBV9
J: TRBJ1-1
CDR3: CASSVEAGGNTEAFF
DNA: TGTGCCAGCAGCGTAGAGGCAGGGGGAAACACTGAAGCTTTCTTT

size: NA
D: NA
V: TRBV9
J: TRBJ2-5
CDR3: CASSVEAAQETQYF
DNA: TGTGCCAGCAGCGTAGAAGCGGCCCAAGAGACCCAGTACTTC

size: NA
D: NA
V: TRBV7-9
J: TRBJ1-1
CDR3: CASSLQENTEAFF
DNA: TGTGCCAGCAGCTTACAGGAGAACACTGAAGCTTTCTTT

size: NA
D: NA
V: TRBV7-6
J: TRBJ2-1
CDR3: CASGGADNEQFF
DNA: TGTGCCAGCGGGGGGGCCGACAATGAGCAGTTCTTC

size: once
D: NA
V: TRBV7-8
J: TRBJ2-1
CDR3: CASSWNRVGGNEQFF
DNA: TGTGCCAGCAGCTGGAACCGGGTCGGAGGAAATGAGCAGTTCTTC

size: NA
D: NA
V: TRBV7-9
J: TRBJ2-5
CDR3: CASSLAVVSETQYF
DNA: TGTGCCAGCAGCTTAGCGGTTGTGAGCGAGACCCAGTACTTC

size: NA
D: TRBD2
V: TRBV11-2
J: TRBJ2-3
CDR3: CASSKGASGGRVDTQYF
DNA: TGTGCCAGCAGCAAAGGGGCGTCGGGGGGTAGGGTAGATACGCAGTATTTT

size: NA
D: NA
V: TRBV7-2
J: TRBJ2-5
CDR3: CASSLALWGAGETQYF
DNA: TGTGCCAGCAGCTTAGCTCTGTGGGGGGCCGGCGAGACCCAGTACTTC

size: NA
D: TRBD2
V: TRBV29-1
J: TRBJ2-7
CDR3: CSAGRHGRTPSYEQYF
DNA: TGCAGCGCCGGGAGGCATGGTCGAACGCCCTCCTACGAGCAGTACTTC

size: NA
D: NA
V: TRBV11-2
J: TRBJ2-5
CDR3: CASSLARLRLETQYF
DNA: TGTGCCAGCAGCTTAGCCCGACTCCGTTTGGAGACCCAGTACTTC

size: NA
D: TRBD2
V: TRBV13
J: TRBJ2-3
CDR3: CASSSRAGSSTDTQYF
DNA: TGTGCCAGCAGCAGTAGAGCGGGGTCTAGCACAGATACGCAGTATTTT

size: NA
D: NA
V: TRBV5-5
J: TRBJ2-5
CDR3: CASSLRGDLQETQYF
DNA: TGTGCCAGCAGCCTCCGAGGGGACCTCCAAGAGACCCAGTACTTC